This TCR beta chain was found in a study of T cells in Graves' hyperthyroidism and ophthalmopathy (dated 2019 in TCRdb). In the study overall: Peripheral blood samples were taken at the time of initial diagnosis, prior to any treatment. TCR V-J signatures able to tell the groups apart were searched for in a discovery cohort of 100 patients, of whom roughly 42 had Graves' ophthalmopathy and 57 had stable Graves' hyperthyroidism. The study also compared thyroid tissue and blood T-cell repertoires from 5 to 7 Graves' hyperthyroidism patients. The paper reports TCR Vbeta CDR3 sequencing of roughly 140 peripheral blood samples: approximately 41 ophthalmopathy, about 75 hyperthyroidism and around 17 progressor patients. Prospective prediction of ophthalmopathy was tested in an independent validation cohort consisting of 18 to 20 hyperthyroidism patients and around 17 patients who later progressed to ophthalmopathy. The 80 to 100 discovery patients were randomly divided into training and test sets at a 7:3 ratio. Following sampling, methimazole starting at 30 mg daily was given to hyperthyroidism patients, and high-dose intravenous methylprednisolone was given to ophthalmopathy patients.

Summary of the overall study and its limitations: No statistical method was used to set the sample size in advance, and investigators knew the group allocation. Most expanded thyroid clonotypes (frequency above 0.001) were also detected in blood, a finding suggesting that blood repertoires may reflect thyroid immune responses. In validation, the model predicted progression to ophthalmopathy with over 60% sensitivity and about 72% specificity, a median of approximately 6.5 months before onset. Ophthalmopathy was separated from stable hyperthyroidism by a 13 V-J signature model, with over 85% sensitivity and 81% to 82% specificity obtained in cross-validation and 80%/75% obtained in testing.

With respect to this clonotype: Its antigen is unknown. No base-level quality is on record; no much larger clone is a single base apart.

The TCR beta CDR3 regions were amplified from RNA transcripts. The TCR CDR3 was subjected to a first round of RT-PCR using the HTBI primer set and the Qiagen OneStep RT-PCR kit. Libraries were constructed in a second round of multiplex PCR, after which size selection and purification were performed. Paired-end sequencing of the libraries was performed with 100 bp reads on an Illumina HiSeq2000. The paper's data handling went like this. SOAPnuke was used to process the raw data, removing reads that contained adapters or uncalled bases, had a mean Phred below 15, or lacked an exact match to the constant primer or identifier. COPE v1.2.5 was used to merge the high-quality paired reads, and each unique nucleotide sequence was defined as a clonotype. Clonotypes were aligned to IMGT TRBV, TRBD and TRBJ reference segments using MiTCR v1.1. The analysis was restricted to V-J combinations with a frequency above 0.0001, which together covered just over 98% of the repertoires. The TCS score was defined as F50 (clonal expansion) divided by E x V (chaos), with BLOSUM62-based TCRdist calculated between CDR3 peptides within each V-J. Welch's t-statistics and random forest reduced around 510 V-J features to 13, which were used in a naive Bayes classifier (R e1071). The similarity between thyroid and blood repertoires was quantified using the Morisita-Horn index. Using fastp trimming at Q25 and MiXCR clonotype assembly, TCRdb reanalyzed the public sequencing data and kept in-frame beta chains. Every CDR3 protein is listed once, alongside the most common genes and DNA of its rows. The V and J calls reflect TCRdb's pipeline rather than the authors' work. In all, the sample holds roughly 700,000 distinct CDR3 sequences, and 35% of those were seen once. Of the sample, around 29% falls within the top ten clones.

Including the terminal cysteine and phenylalanine, the CDR3 comprises 15 residues. Here the CDR3 DNA is all that survives: 45 bases in frame from base 1. V drops 1 base and J drops 0 bases, leaving 11 bases in between. CDR1 is given as SGHRS and CDR2 as YFSETQ, both from the germline V gene. Stable Graves' hyperthyroidism was defined as no progression to ophthalmopathy during 18 months of follow-up. Hyperthyroidism patients were newly diagnosed, had a disease duration of under 2 months, and were aged 18 to 65 years. Exclusion was applied to patients with uncontrolled infections, other autoimmune diseases, pregnancy or lactation. Clinical symptoms, serum thyroxine and TRAb, thyroid ultrasound, and orbital computed tomography formed the basis for the diagnoses. Ficoll-Paque density gradient centrifugation was used to isolate PBMCs from 9.5 to 10 ml of fresh peripheral blood. Total RNA was extracted using Trizol reagent, and RNA quality was assessed on an Agilent 2100 Bioanalyzer.

The source of this sequence is a woman aged 40 to 55 with Graves' hyperthyroidism. The V and J genes are TRBV5-1 and TRBJ2-7; the D gene is perhaps TRBD1, on 5 matching bases. Sequenced material: blood. CDR3 sequence: CASSLWGTSSYEQYF. Read as DNA, the sequence is TGCGCCAGCAGCTTGTGGGGCACAAGCTCCTACGAGCAGTACTTC.